The 25 T cell receptor beta chains in this list originate from one sample, sequenced in a study of cytomegalovirus exposure and HLA in healthy donors. A multiplex PCR was run with 60 Vbeta primers and 13 Jbeta primers. Using immunoSEQ multiplex PCR, the repertoire was profiled, and TCRdb retains in-frame clones only, with some absent. This table has some 110,000 clones, around 80% appearing once. Sequencing was performed on PBMCs. The origin of the receptors is a woman aged 40 to 50 in good health and CMV-seronegative.

The V call is TRBV28, the J call TRBJ2-3; a possible D gene is TRBD2 (6 bases). The CDR3 has 17 amino acids. CDR1 and CDR2 (germline): MDHEN, SYDVKM. Trimming took off 2 bases at V and 2 bases at J, with 17 bases between the two ends. The CDR3 bases are TGTGCCAGCAGTTTACTACCGACGGAGGGCCCCACAGATACGCAGTATTTT. The encoded protein is CASSLLPTEGPTDTQYF.

V and J are TRBV13 and TRBJ1-4, with a possible D match to TRBD1 (6 bases). In germline, CDR1 is PRHDT, CDR2 FYEKMQ (reference sequence). The CDR3 contains 15 residues. The V gene lost 2 bases and the J gene lost 5 bases, with 12 bases spanning the gap. CDR3 bases: TGTGCCAGCAGCTTATCGCCAAGGGGGAATGAAAAACTGTTTTTT. Translating gives CASSLSPRGNEKLFF. Filled out from reference TRBV13 and TRBJ1-4, the complete variable domain reads AAGVIQSPRHLIKEKRETATLKCYPIPRHDTVYWYQQGPGQDPQFLISFYEKMQSDKGSIPDRFSAQQFSDYHSELNMSSLELGDSALYFCASSLSPRGNEKLFFGSGTQLSVL.

On this clone: This may arise from a read error, as a much more abundant clone is one base away. Other DNA sequences within the sample encode an identical CDR3. The CDR3 loop reads CASSSTYEQYF. The DNA of the CDR3 is TGTGCCAGCAGTTCAACCTACGAGCAGTACTTC. V usage is TRBV28 and J usage is TRBJ2-7; D is undetermined. V was pared by 4 bases and J by 2 bases, with 3 bases between. Germline lookup yields CDR1 MDHEN and CDR2 SYDVKM. This CDR3 is built from 11 residues.

The gene calls are TRBV27 and TRBJ2-3; 10 positions match TRBD2. Looked up from germline, CDR1 is MNHEY and CDR2 is SMNVEV (reference sequence). This CDR3 has 14 residues. V shed 4 bases and J 6 bases; nucleotides not matched to a gene: 4. The CDR3 loop reads CASSSGLAADTQYF. CDR3 coding DNA: TGTGCCAGCAGTTCCGGACTAGCGGCTGATACGCAGTATTTT.

CDR3 coding DNA: TGTGCCAGCACCCCTGGTCGGACAGGGCATAGGGAGCAGTTCTTC. Protein product: CASTPGRTGHREQFF. The chain couples TRBV6-5 to TRBJ2-1; TRBD1 aligns across 8 bases. This CDR3 is 15 amino acids long. Trimming at V came to 7 bases and at J to 10 bases, leaving 15 bases not matched to a gene. CDR1 is MNHEY and CDR2 is SVGAGI in the germline V gene.

Of note for this clone: One junction end does not reproduce the germline sequence, and a read error may be involved. This sequence joins TRBV7-9 and TRBJ2-4; 9 nucleotides match TRBD1. The germline V gene has CDR1 SEHNR and CDR2 FQNEAQ (reference sequence). This CDR3 has 16 residues. The CDR3 bases are TGTTCCAGCAGCTTAGGGGGGACAGGGTCGAAAAACATTCAGTACTTC. Encoded protein: CSSSLGGTGSKNIQYF. Complete variable domain (other parts from reference TRBV7-9 and TRBJ2-4): DTGVSQNPRHKITKRGQNVTFRCDPISEHNRLYWYRQTLGQGPEFLTYFQNEAQLEKSRLLSDRFSAERPKGSFSTLEIQRTEQGDSAMYLCSSSLGGTGSKNIQYFGAGTRLSVL.

J is TRBJ2-7 and V is TRBV6-5; the match to TRBD2 covers 8 bases. The V gene's germline CDR1 is MNHEY and CDR2 SVGAGI. The CDR3 totals 16 residues. Trimming removed 0 bases from V and 4 bases from J; junction bases left unmatched: 8. CDR3 sequence reads: CASSYSYGRAGYEQYF. The CDR3 DNA reads TGTGCCAGCAGTTACTCGTACGGGAGGGCCGGGTACGAGCAGTACTTC.

The rearrangement links TRBV7-9 to TRBJ2-7; weak D call: TRBD2 (5 bases). Germline assignment: CDR1 SEHNR and CDR2 FQNEAQ (reference sequence). V lost 5 bases to trimming and J lost 0 bases, with 20 bases between them. This CDR3 is 17 amino acids long. CDR3 in DNA: TGTGCCAGCAGCGGAGGCCCATTGGGCAGGAGCTCCTACGAGCAGTACTTC. Translated, it gives CASSGGPLGRSSYEQYF.

This chain uses TRBV18 with TRBJ2-7; 10 nucleotides match TRBD1. In germline, CDR1 is KGHSH, CDR2 LQKENI. V lost 0 bases to trimming and J lost 0 bases; unmatched junction nucleotides: 2. This CDR3 region has 16 residues. DNA for the CDR3: TGTGCCAGCTCACCACCGGGACAGGGGAACTCCTACGAGCAGTACTTC. Its translation is CASSPPGQGNSYEQYF.

CDR3 bases: TGTGCCACCAGGGAGGAGGGGGCCGGGGAGCTGTTTTTT. This sequence encodes CATREEGAGELFF. The V and J genes are TRBV10-3 and TRBJ2-2; tentatively, D is TRBD1 or TRBD2 (6 bases each). The V gene's germline CDR1 is ENHRY and CDR2 SYGVKD. The CDR3 runs to 13 residues. V was pared by 10 bases and J by 6 bases, with 15 bases between.

The rearrangement joins TRBV5-1 to TRBJ2-1; no clear D. Germline CDR1 and CDR2: SGHRS and YFSETQ. V gave up 4 bases and J gave up 1 base, with 12 bases separating them. The CDR3 has 15 residues. This CDR3 is CASSPTYESYNEQFF. CDR3 nucleotides: TGCGCCAGCAGCCCAACCTATGAGTCCTACAATGAGCAGTTCTTC.

The chain recombines TRBV4-1 with TRBJ2-3; 8 nucleotides agree with TRBD2. Germline CDR1 reads MGHRA; CDR2 reads YSYEKL. With V trimmed by 2 bases and J by 1 base, 11 bases remained unmatched. The CDR3 is 18 amino acids. CDR3 coding DNA: TGCGCCAGCAGCCAAACCCCCGGGACTAGAAGGGGCACAGATACGCAGTATTTT. It yields the protein CASSQTPGTRRGTDTQYF.

The chain employs TRBV28 and TRBJ1-1, with a weak D call TRBD1 (5 bases). Per germline, CDR1 MDHEN and CDR2 SYDVKM. CDR3 length equals 15 residues. Trimming took 1 base from V and 7 from J, leaving 16 bases between them. The chain's CDR3 is CASSLFRGVGGEAFF. CDR3 bases: TGTGCCAGCAGTTTATTTCGGGGGGTTGGTGGTGAAGCTTTCTTT.

The V call is TRBV4-1, the J call TRBJ1-1, with 7 bases matching TRBD1. The J segment lost 6 bases and the V segment lost 4 bases, leaving 8 bases of the junction unmatched. CDR3 length equals 14 residues. CDR1 is MGHRA, CDR2 YSYEKL, per germline. The chain's CDR3 is CASSPETGESEAFF. CDR3 nucleotide sequence: TGCGCCAGCAGCCCAGAAACAGGGGAATCTGAAGCTTTCTTT.

V gene TRBV27 combines with J gene TRBJ2-1, with TRBD2 identical over 7 bases. The CDR3 loop spans 13 amino acids. V was pared by 6 bases and J by 6 bases, with 5 bases of the junction left unmatched. Germline V gene data show CDR1 as MNHEY and CDR2 as SMNVEV (reference sequence). CDR3 amino acids: CASSYTGGNEQFF. In DNA form, the CDR3 reads TGTGCCAGCAGCTACACGGGGGGCAATGAGCAGTTCTTC.

This sequence joins TRBV2 and TRBJ1-1; 10 bases align to TRBD1. J lost 12 bases, V lost 7 bases, and 11 bases had no gene match. The CDR3 spans 13 residues. Per the germline V gene, CDR1 is SNHLY and CDR2 is FYNNEI. DNA of the CDR3: TGTGCCAGCACTCTGTGGGACAGGGGAAAAACTTTCTTT. Amino acid sequence: CASTLWDRGKTFF.

This chain joins TRBV28 and TRBJ1-2, with 9 bases matching TRBD1. V trimming: 2 bases; J trimming: 7 bases; junction bases outside the gene matches: 2. CDR3 length equals 13 residues. The germline gives CDR1 MDHEN, CDR2 SYDVKM. The CDR3 nucleotides read TGTGCCAGCAGTTTAGGGACAGGGATTGGCTACACCTTC. Amino acid sequence: CASSLGTGIGYTF.

The rearrangement uses TRBV6-5 and TRBJ1-6, with D uncertain. This CDR3 has 15 amino acids. The V gene lost 0 bases and the J gene lost 8 bases, with 11 bases spanning the gap. Germline values: CDR1 MNHEY, CDR2 SVGAGI. The CDR3 is CASSYSVQYDSPLHF. In DNA form, the CDR3 reads TGTGCCAGCAGTTACTCGGTGCAGTATGATTCACCCCTCCACTTT.

The V and J genes are TRBV7-3 and TRBJ2-6; D gene unclear. Trimming shortened V by 1 base and J by 1 base, and 14 bases separated the two germline ends. The germline CDR1 and CDR2 sequences are SGHTA and FQGTGA. The CDR3 length is 18 residues. The CDR3 is CASSLIRQLTSGANVLTF. The CDR3 DNA sequence: TGTGCCAGCAGCTTAATCCGCCAACTAACATCTGGGGCCAACGTCCTGACTTTC.

The chain is built from TRBV10-2 and TRBJ1-5, with 7 bases lining up with TRBD1. Germline assignment: CDR1 WSHSY and CDR2 SAAADI. V was clipped by 8 bases and J by 3 bases; unmatched bases: 7. The CDR3 consists of 14 residues. This chain's CDR3 is CASSLGQNNQPQHF. CDR3 coding DNA: TGCGCCAGCTCGCTGGGACAGAACAATCAGCCCCAGCATTTT.

CDR3 protein: CASSLNGWDRDGEQYF. The CDR3 nucleotides read TGTGCCAGCAGCTTAAACGGTTGGGACAGGGACGGCGAGCAGTACTTC. The V and J genes are TRBV7-3 and TRBJ2-7; the match to TRBD1 covers 9 bases. With 1 base clipped from V and 6 bases from J, the junction kept 10 bases outside the gene matches. This CDR3 contains 16 residues. CDR1 SGHTA and CDR2 FQGTGA come from the germline V gene.

The V and J genes are TRBV28 and TRBJ1-4, with 7 bases fitting TRBD1. Trimming removed 7 bases from V and 8 bases from J; junction bases left unmatched: 7. Germline loops: CDR1 MDHEN, CDR2 SYDVKM. This CDR3 is 13 amino acids long. The CDR3 sequence is CASTEGAWEKLFF. CDR3 coding DNA: TGTGCCAGCACCGAGGGGGCTTGGGAAAAACTGTTTTTT.

The rearrangement joins TRBV5-5 to TRBJ2-7, with a possible D match to TRBD2 (6 bases). This CDR3 spans 12 amino acids. Germline V CDR1 and CDR2: SGHKS, YYEKEE (reference sequence). Deletions cut 2 bases from V and 7 bases from J, with 10 bases between. The DNA of the CDR3 is TGTGCCAGCAGCTTCAGTGGGGGGGAGCAGTACTTC. Translation gives CASSFSGGEQYF. Using reference TRBV5-5 and TRBJ2-7 for the parts outside the CDR3, the full variable domain is DAGVTQSPTHLIKTRGQQVTLRCSPISGHKSVSWYQQVLGQGPQFIFQYYEKEERGRGNFPDRFSARQFPNYSSELNVNALLLGDSALYLCASSFSGGEQYFGPGTRLTVT.

The J gene is TRBJ2-7, the V gene TRBV7-9, with D perhaps matching TRBD2 (5 bases). V was pared by 5 bases and J by 4 bases, with 18 bases between. This CDR3 has 15 residues. Germline loops: CDR1 SEHNR, CDR2 FQNEAQ (reference sequence). DNA for the CDR3: TGTGCCAGCAGCCCGAGACGGAGTTCGGGGTACGAGCAGTACTTC. It is translated as CASSPRRSSGYEQYF.

This clone was observed once. V gene TRBV27 combines with J gene TRBJ1-2, with 7 bases that match TRBD1. CDR3 size: 11 residues. J gave up 6 bases and V 7 bases, and 2 bases lay outside the gene matches. Germline V gene data show CDR1 as MNHEY and CDR2 as SMNVEV (reference sequence). This CDR3 reads CASKGADGYTF. The CDR3 coding sequence is TGTGCCAGCAAGGGGGCGGATGGCTACACCTTC.